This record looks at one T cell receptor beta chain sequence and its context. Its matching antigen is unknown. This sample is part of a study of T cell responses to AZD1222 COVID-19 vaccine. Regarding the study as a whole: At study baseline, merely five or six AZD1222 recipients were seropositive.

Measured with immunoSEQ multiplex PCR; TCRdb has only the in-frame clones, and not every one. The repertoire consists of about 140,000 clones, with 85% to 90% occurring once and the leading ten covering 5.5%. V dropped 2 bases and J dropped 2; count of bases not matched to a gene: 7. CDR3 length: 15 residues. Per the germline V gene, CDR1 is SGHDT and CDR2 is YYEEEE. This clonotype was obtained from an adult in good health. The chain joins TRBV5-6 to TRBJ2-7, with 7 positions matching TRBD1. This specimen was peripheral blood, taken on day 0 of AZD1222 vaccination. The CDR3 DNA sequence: TGTGCCAGCAGCTTATGGGGGACAGCTGCCTACGAGCAGTACTTC. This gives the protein CASSLWGTAAYEQYF.